This TCR beta chain is drawn from a study of blood T cells in healthy people across ages (dated by TCRdb to 2015 to 2017). Looking at the study overall: In model experiments, template switching captured roughly one uniquely barcoded TCR beta cDNA molecule for every two T cells. To track age-related changes in TCR beta repertoire diversity, the study relied on deep sequencing normalized with unique cDNA molecular identifiers. Donors were grouped into four age groups: young (average approximately 15 years), middle-aged (roughly 40), aged (about 60) and long-lived (around 82). Using the same blood draw, the study looked at two additional independent replicas of 1 million unique cDNA reads for two donors, one aged 18 to 30 and the other aged 80 or older. To avoid experimental bias, donors of different ages were spread randomly across the sequencing lanes.

Library creation used 5' RACE. The second PCR ran for roughly 7 to 12 cycles and used a J-beta primer mix along with a sample-barcoded 5' primer. Each TCR beta cDNA molecule received a unique molecular identifier from a template-switch 5' adaptor carrying 12 random nucleotides. Each sample yielded at least 2.5 million CDR3-containing paired-end reads. The Mint cDNA synthesis kit, primed by a TRBC-specific oligonucleotide, was used to synthesize first-strand cDNA from all RNA. Following uracil-DNA glycosylase treatment, a first 18-cycle PCR with universal primers M1SS and BC2_uni_R was performed on all cDNA. Per the original workflow: Normalization of each sample was performed by random selection of 1 million high-quality reads, each carrying a distinct molecular identifier. Instead of being binned into consensus sequences, reads with shared molecular identifiers were discarded. CDR3 identification, clonotype clustering and error correction used MiTCR with a Q25 quality threshold and the strictest error-elimination algorithm. A nonparametric unseen species model with Euler transformation was used to estimate a lower bound on total TCR beta diversity. The public reads were reprocessed in TCRdb via fastp at Q25 and MiXCR, keeping in-frame beta chains. Here each entry gathers all rows of one CDR3 protein and keeps the most common genes and DNA. TCRdb, not the original authors, processed these V and J calls. The sample table lists 1,800,000 or so distinct CDR3 sequences, 39% of them with a count of one. The ten largest make up roughly 23% of the sample.

In this sample, this clonotype turned up a few times. Its antigen remains undetermined. The input lacks base qualities; no much larger clone sits a single base away. The donors were 40 or so Caucasian individuals from Russia, aged 6 to 90 years, who were systemically healthy. Each donor gave around 9.9 milliliters of peripheral blood, collected into EDTA-treated Vacutainer tubes. PBMCs were isolated by Ficoll-Paque density-gradient centrifugation, with at least 6 million obtained per sample. Total RNA, at least 5.5 micrograms per sample, was extracted from PBMCs with Trizol reagent. Naive CD45RAhigh/CD27high T cell percentages were measured by flow cytometry on a PBMC aliquot from every donor. The full study reports these points: Because profiling used bulk unsorted PBMCs, naive and antigen-experienced compartments could not be compared conclusively. Compared with the aged group, more naive CD4+ T cells, fewer expanded clones and increased TCR diversity were shown by the long-lived group, suggesting age selection. Observed TCR beta diversity correlated strongly with the percentage of naive T cells measured by flow cytometry. Observed TCR beta diversity per million T cells fell roughly linearly with age, and a significant reduction was already apparent by age around 40. Donor CMV infection status was unknown, potentially confounding age-related changes in expanded clonotypes. Estimates of total diversity from one million sequenced T cells were regarded as lower bounds and underestimates.

Including cysteine and phenylalanine, the CDR3 has 14 amino acids. Kept here is only the CDR3 DNA, which spans 42 bases and is read in frame from base 1. V sheds 5 bases and J sheds 2 bases, leaving 11 bases between their ends. Reading the germline V gene gives CDR1 SGHVS and CDR2 FNYEAQ. The TCR comes from a human donor in good health. The sequence is built from TRBV7-6 and TRBJ2-3; no D gene can be assigned with confidence. The sequenced sample consisted of blood. The DNA sequence is as follows: TGTGCCAGCAGCCCCTCCTATGCCACAGATACGCAGTATTTT. It translates as CASSPSYATDTQYF.